These 19 T cell receptor beta chains were sequenced from one sample in a study of blood T cells in healthy people across ages. Using a J-beta primer mix together with a sample-barcoded 5' primer, a second PCR was run for about 6 to 11 cycles. MiXCR, run by TCRdb on the 5' RACE reads, gives a single entry per CDR3 protein. Of roughly 1,100,000 distinct CDR3 sequences in the sample, approximately 26% were seen once. The sample was also reused in another study, on T cells of mothers and their children.

Sequencing was done on a sample of blood. These TCRs come from a girl aged 2 to 10 in good health.

This clonotype was observed a handful of times. The chain has TRBV24-1 and TRBJ2-1, with 10 bases lining up with TRBD2. The J call may be faulty, since TRBJ2-5 better matches the DNA end. The CDR3 is made up of 17 amino acids. The germline CDR1 and CDR2 sequences are KGHDR and SFDVKD. The CDR3 spells CATSDAGAGGLGETQYF. DNA for the CDR3: TGTGCCACCAGTGATGCGGGAGCGGGAGGGTTGGGAGAGACCCAGTACTTC.

This clonotype was seen a handful of times. This rearrangement joins TRBV28 to TRBJ2-7; 10 nucleotides align to TRBD2. After removal of 8 bases from V and 5 bases from J, the junction contained 9 bases not matched to a gene. Germline V lookup: CDR1 MDHEN, CDR2 SYDVKM. The CDR3 has 14 amino acids. The CDR3 spells CASHVAGGSDEQYF. Here the CDR3 DNA reads TGTGCCAGCCACGTAGCGGGAGGATCTGACGAGCAGTACTTC.

The CDR3 region has the DNA TGCAGTGCTAGAGAGGTTCGGAGCGGGAGGGCAGGAGATACGCAGTATTTT. This encodes CSAREVRSGRAGDTQYF. V and J are TRBV20-1 and TRBJ2-3; 10 nucleotides line up with TRBD2. Germline CDR1 reads DFQATT; CDR2 reads SNEGSKA (reference sequence). The CDR3 covers 17 residues. J was trimmed by 5 bases and V by 0 bases; bases with no gene match: 11.

The chain has TRBV27 and TRBJ2-5; 11 nucleotides align to TRBD2. TRBJ2-7 matches the DNA end more closely, so the J call is doubtful. Germline V gene sequence: CDR1 MNHEY, CDR2 SMNVEV (reference sequence). This CDR3 region has 14 residues. CDR3 in amino acids: CASRIVAGGYEQYF. CDR3 DNA: TGTGCCAGCAGGATTGTAGCGGGAGGGTACGAGCAGTACTTC.

The rearrangement links TRBV6-2 or TRBV6-3 to TRBJ2-7; tentatively, D is TRBD2 (6 bases). V lost 3 bases and J lost 2, with 26 bases in between. Germline V gene sequence: CDR1 MNHEY, CDR2 SVGEGT. The CDR3 is 19 amino acids. CDR3 nucleotides: TGTGCCAGCAGTTATTTTGCCGGGACTGACATTGTCCCCACCTACGAGCAGTACTTC. As protein: CASSYFAGTDIVPTYEQYF.

V usage is TRBV7-9 and J usage is TRBJ1-2, with D perhaps matching TRBD1 (6 bases). This CDR3 is 13 amino acids long. Per germline, CDR1 SEHNR and CDR2 FQNEAQ (reference sequence). The germline V and J ends were trimmed by 3 bases and 4 bases, with 9 bases remaining between them. The DNA of the CDR3 is TGTGCCAGCAGCTTGTGGGGGCTCTATGGCTACACCTTC. Translated, it gives CASSLWGLYGYTF.

This sequence joins TRBV6-9 and TRBJ2-1; perhaps TRBD2 as D (5 bases). The CDR3 covers 15 residues. V was shortened by 6 bases and J by 1 base, with 13 bases between the two germline ends. CDR1 and CDR2 from the germline V gene are MNHGY and SVAAGI. CDR3 DNA sequence: TGTGCCAGCAGGAGACGAAGCGGATCCTACAATGAGCAGTTCTTC. Translating it yields CASRRRSGSYNEQFF.

The CDR3 spells CASSLRLAGGQETQYF. CDR3 bases: TGTGCCAGCAGTCTCAGACTAGCGGGGGGTCAAGAGACCCAGTACTTC. The chain employs TRBV12-3 or TRBV12-4 and TRBJ2-5; 13 bases match TRBD2. The CDR3 spans 16 residues. J gave up 2 bases and V 5 bases, and 5 bases lay outside the gene matches.

This clonotype was detected only a few times. The V call is TRBV7-9, the J call TRBJ2-7; 7 nucleotides agree with TRBD2. CDR1 and CDR2 from the germline V gene are SEHNR and FQNEAQ (reference sequence). V trimming: 0 bases; J trimming: 2 bases; junction bases outside the gene matches: 4. CDR3 length: 15 amino acids. In DNA, the CDR3 is TGTGCCAGCAGCTTAGCGCGGGCGGGGGCCTACGAGCAGTACTTC. This encodes CASSLARAGAYEQYF.

The CDR3 DNA is TGTGCCAGCAGTGCGGGAGTCAACTACGAGCAGTACTTC. This gives the protein CASSAGVNYEQYF. This chain connects TRBV6-1 to TRBJ2-7; perhaps TRBD2 as D (6 bases). Trimming removed 4 bases from V and 3 bases from J, with 10 bases in between. CDR1 and CDR2 (germline): MNHNS, SASEGT. The length of the CDR3 is 13 residues.

The table lists this clonotype with a few counts. The chain joins TRBV3-1 to TRBJ2-1, with D possibly TRBD1 on 5 matching bases. The V and J ends lost 1 base and 1 base respectively, with 8 bases between them. CDR1 LGHDT and CDR2 YNNKEL come from the germline V gene (reference sequence). CDR3 size: 15 residues. CDR3 DNA sequence: TGTGCCAGCAGCCAAGGACAGCGTTCCTACAATGAGCAGTTCTTC. It encodes CASSQGQRSYNEQFF.

The chain combines TRBV27 with TRBJ2-7; D might be TRBD1 (6 bases). Per germline, CDR1 MNHEY and CDR2 SMNVEV (reference sequence). V was pared by 5 bases and J by 0 bases, with 26 bases between. CDR3 length: 19 amino acids. Here the CDR3 DNA reads TGTGCCAGCAGTCTACGACAGGCCGAAAACTCCGTAAGCTCCTACGAGCAGTACTTC. Translated: CASSLRQAENSVSSYEQYF.

V is TRBV5-4 and J is TRBJ2-3; D is possibly TRBD2 (6 bases). The CDR3 consists of 14 residues. Trimming pared 7 bases from V and 1 base from J, leaving 13 bases between. CDR1 SGHNT and CDR2 YYREEE come from the germline V gene (reference sequence). The CDR3 DNA reads as TGTGCCAGCTCTGGGGACTTAGGCACAGATACGCAGTATTTT. Translated, it gives CASSGDLGTDTQYF. Full variable domain (rest looked up from reference TRBV5-4 and TRBJ2-3): ETGVTQSPTHLIKTRGQQVTLRCSSQSGHNTVSWYQQALGQGPQFIFQYYREEENGRGNFPPRFSGLQFPNYSSELNVNALELDDSALYLCASSGDLGTDTQYFGPGTRLTVL.

The CDR3 region is CASSFTQSYEQYF. DNA for the CDR3: TGTGCCAGCAGTTTCACGCAGTCCTACGAGCAGTACTTC. The V call is TRBV12-3 or TRBV12-4, the J call TRBJ2-7; D is uncertain. With 3 bases removed from V and 1 base from J, the gap between germline ends came to 7 bases. The CDR3 runs to 13 residues.

The J gene is TRBJ2-4, the V gene TRBV11-2; D unresolved. Germline CDR1 SGHAT, CDR2 FQNNGV. V was shortened by 4 bases and J by 2 bases, with 9 bases between the two germline ends. CDR3 size: 14 residues. CDR3 loop: CASSSRMSKNIQYF. CDR3 nucleotide sequence: TGTGCCAGCAGCTCGAGGATGTCCAAAAACATTCAGTACTTC.

J is TRBJ2-2 and V is TRBV27; 10 bases fit TRBD1. J lost 8 bases, V lost 3 bases, and 3 bases had no gene match. CDR1 and CDR2 from the germline V gene are MNHEY and SMNVEV (reference sequence). This CDR3 is 14 amino acids long. The CDR3 DNA reads TGTGCCAGCAGTTTCGGGACAGGGGAAGGGGAGCTGTTTTTT. This encodes CASSFGTGEGELFF.

This clonotype has only a few counts. The chain carries TRBV5-1 and TRBJ2-5, with a tentative D call TRBD1 (6 bases). Germline-derived CDR1 and CDR2 are SGHRS and YFSETQ. CDR3 length: 16 amino acids. V was cut by 0 bases and J by 0 bases, with 12 bases left in between. CDR3 amino acids: CASSLVTGLNQETQYF. Here the CDR3 DNA reads TGCGCCAGCAGCTTGGTTACAGGGCTAAACCAAGAGACCCAGTACTTC.

V gene TRBV4-1 combines with J gene TRBJ2-3, with 9 bases identical to TRBD2. The CDR3 length is 17 residues. Germline values: CDR1 MGHRA, CDR2 YSYEKL. V dropped 1 base and J dropped 0; count of bases not matched to a gene: 5. CDR3 nucleotides: TGCGCCAGCAGCCAAGGGGCCCTAGCGGGAAGCACAGATACGCAGTATTTT. It specifies CASSQGALAGSTDTQYF.

The sample holds a few counts of this clonotype. The V and J genes are TRBV20-1 and TRBJ2-5, with 10 bases that match TRBD2. V lost 6 bases to trimming and J lost 0 bases; unmatched junction nucleotides: 16. Looked up from germline, CDR1 is DFQATT and CDR2 is SNEGSKA (reference sequence). The CDR3 is 18 residues long. CDR3 nucleotide sequence: TGCAGTGCCCCCATGCGGCGAGCGGGGGGGCTGTACCAAGAGACCCAGTACTTC. Translation: CSAPMRRAGGLYQETQYF.